The table lists the clone carrying this TCR beta chain with a few counts. The sample comes from a study of blood T cell repertoires in COVID-19. The overall study: Both acute and convalescent COVID-19 samples were obtained from the United States, Italy and Spain. T cells, B-cell-depleted T cells, or PBMCs provided the cDNA or gDNA that served as material.

The CDR3 loop spans 16 amino acids. With 4 bases removed from V and 2 bases from J, the gap between germline ends came to 17 bases. Germline-derived CDR1 and CDR2 are MNHEY and SVGEGT. Original processing notes: The assay estimated nucleated cells by amplifying reference gene primers. The data were produced by immunoSEQ multiplex PCR, yet TCRdb's version contains in-frame clones alone and is incomplete. That table is the source of V, J and clone size, and D and trimming were worked out from the DNA. The sample has 100,000 or so clones, almost 90% seen once. This clonotype originated in a human donor in a cohort sampled during active COVID-19. The gene calls are TRBV6-2 or TRBV6-3 and TRBJ2-5; tentatively, D is TRBD2 (6 bases). The source material was peripheral blood. CDR3 in amino acids: CASSSVRLVRQETQYF. The CDR3 nucleotides read TGTGCCAGCAGTTCTGTCCGACTAGTAAGGCAAGAGACCCAGTACTTC.